These 20 T cell receptor beta chains share one sample of origin, sequenced in a study of OX40 agonist ivuxolimab in advanced cancers. Produced via immunoSEQ multiplex PCR; TCRdb's table is partial and in-frame only. The sample holds some 66,000 clones, roughly 84% seen once. The sample was CD4+ or CD8+ T cells sorted from blood, taken in a trial of the OX40 agonist ivuxolimab. The receptors come from an adult with an advanced solid tumor such as melanoma, head and neck, liver or kidney cancer.

In DNA, the CDR3 is TGTGCCAGCAGCCCCCGACAGGGGGGTGAAAAACTGTTTTTT. This codes for CASSPRQGGEKLFF. V is TRBV11-2 and J is TRBJ1-4; 9 bases map to TRBD1. Per the germline V gene, CDR1 is SGHAT and CDR2 is FQNNGV. V trimming: 5 bases; J trimming: 7 bases; junction bases outside the gene matches: 5. The CDR3 contains 14 residues. Complete variable domain (other parts from reference TRBV11-2 and TRBJ1-4): EAGVAQSPRYKIIEKRQSVAFWCNPISGHATLYWYQQILGQGPKLLIQFQNNGVVDDSQLPKDRFSAERLKGVDSTLKIQPAKLEDSAVYLCASSPRQGGEKLFFGSGTQLSVL.

The V call is TRBV27, the J call TRBJ1-4, with D unresolved. The germline V gene encodes CDR1 MNHEY and CDR2 SMNVEV (reference sequence). The V end was cut by 7 bases, the J end by 7 bases, with 16 bases between. The CDR3 is 14 residues long. In nucleotides, the CDR3 is TGTGCCAGCAATTTCCGGGTTGTAGGTGAAAAACTGTTTTTT. Amino acid sequence: CASNFRVVGEKLFF.

CDR3 region: CASGAGGDNSPLHF. CDR3 nucleotide sequence: TGCGCCAGTGGGGCAGGGGGCGATAATTCACCCCTCCACTTT. V and J are TRBV5-1 and TRBJ1-6; 8 bases map to TRBD1. Germline values: CDR1 SGHRS, CDR2 YFSETQ. The CDR3 runs to 14 residues. Losses at the gene ends were 8 bases for V and 5 bases for J; bases not matched to a gene: 6.

CDR3 bases: TGTGCCATCAGTAGGGGACAGGGTGGTACTGAAGCTTTCTTT. It yields the protein CAISRGQGGTEAFF. This chain uses TRBV10-3 with TRBJ1-1, with 9 bases that match TRBD1. CDR3 length: 14 amino acids. The V segment lost 5 bases and the J segment 5 bases; nucleotides outside the gene matches: 6. CDR1 is ENHRY and CDR2 is SYGVKD in the germline V gene.

The chain has TRBV18 and TRBJ2-3, with D possibly being TRBD1 (6 bases). Per germline, CDR1 KGHSH and CDR2 LQKENI. With 8 bases removed from V and 0 bases from J, the gap between germline ends came to 9 bases. This CDR3 has 13 amino acids. This CDR3 reads CASIRGSTDTQYF. CDR3 bases: TGTGCCAGCATCAGGGGAAGCACAGATACGCAGTATTTT.

The chain combines TRBV7-9 with TRBJ2-1, with TRBD1 matching 9 bases. The germline gives CDR1 SEHNR, CDR2 FQNEAQ (reference sequence). V shed 5 bases, J shed 15 bases, and the junction held 11 bases outside the gene matches. The CDR3 loop spans 13 amino acids. CDR3 residues: CASSHRTGVSGFF. The CDR3 DNA is TGTGCCAGCAGCCACAGGACAGGGGTCAGCGGGTTCTTC.

The V call is TRBV19, the J call TRBJ2-2, with 11 bases identical to TRBD2. This CDR3 contains 15 residues. V was pared by 5 bases and J by 6 bases, with 5 bases of the junction left unmatched. The germline gives CDR1 LNHDA, CDR2 SQIVND (reference sequence). CDR3 nucleotides: TGTGCCAGTAGTCTCCCTAGCGGGGGGCCCGGGGAGCTGTTTTTT. This gives the protein CASSLPSGGPGELFF.

The chain has TRBV6-1 and TRBJ2-7; a weak D match, TRBD2 (7 bases). Trimming shortened V by 2 bases and J by 3 bases, and 14 bases separated the two germline ends. The length of the CDR3 is 15 residues. Germline V CDR1 and CDR2: MNHNS, SASEGT. As DNA, the CDR3 is TGTGCCAGCAGTGAACCGGGGGGCACCCGCTACGAGCAGTACTTC. It translates to CASSEPGGTRYEQYF.

The V call is TRBV7-3, the J call TRBJ2-2, with 9 nucleotides matching TRBD2. From germline, CDR1 is SGHTA and CDR2 FQGTGA. The CDR3 contains 15 residues. J lost 6 bases, V lost 5 bases, and 7 bases had no gene match. CDR3 nucleotides: TGTGCCAGCAGCCCTACTCTAGCGGGGCCCGGGGAGCTGTTTTTT. This sequence encodes CASSPTLAGPGELFF.

The V and J genes are TRBV2 and TRBJ1-5; TRBD1 might be the D (5 bases). With 4 bases removed from V and 0 bases from J, the gap between germline ends came to 13 bases. CDR3 size: 16 residues. Germline V gene sequence: CDR1 SNHLY, CDR2 FYNNEI. Here the CDR3 DNA reads TGTGCCAGCAGTGTTAGCTGGGGCTCTAGCAATCAGCCCCAGCATTTT. It is translated as CASSVSWGSSNQPQHF.

This clone was recorded only once. The chain is built from TRBV18 and TRBJ2-2; tentatively, D is TRBD2 (5 bases). From germline, CDR1 is KGHSH and CDR2 LQKENI. V lost 2 bases, J lost 1 base, and 11 bases lay in between. This CDR3 has 16 amino acids. Here the CDR3 reads CASSPAGWLNTGELFF. The CDR3 DNA sequence: TGTGCCAGCTCACCAGCGGGCTGGCTGAACACCGGGGAGCTGTTTTTT.

The gene calls are TRBV7-9 and TRBJ1-4; TRBD1 matches 10 bases. The CDR3 sequence is 16 residues long. In germline, CDR1 is SEHNR, CDR2 FQNEAQ (reference sequence). Trimming at V came to 1 base and at J to 6 bases, leaving 5 bases not matched to a gene. CDR3 region: CASSLVFGTGDEKLFF. CDR3 in DNA: TGTGCCAGCAGCTTAGTGTTCGGGACAGGGGATGAAAAACTGTTTTTT.

The chain uses TRBV2 and TRBJ1-1, with D maybe TRBD1 (5 bases). Germline V lookup: CDR1 SNHLY, CDR2 FYNNEI. The V gene lost 4 bases and the J gene lost 1 base, with 10 bases spanning the gap. This CDR3 region has 14 residues. CDR3 coding DNA: TGTGCCAGCAGTGGGGGACGGACGAACACTGAAGCTTTCTTT. Translating gives CASSGGRTNTEAFF.

The V and J genes are TRBV6-5 and TRBJ2-2; D is unclear. The CDR3 totals 12 residues. Germline V CDR1 and CDR2: MNHEY, SVGAGI. Trimming shortened V by 6 bases and J by 4 bases, and 6 bases separated the two germline ends. CDR3 amino acids: CASRFFTGELFF. The DNA of the CDR3 is TGTGCCAGCAGGTTTTTCACCGGGGAGCTGTTTTTT.

On this clone itself: A junction boundary mismatches the germline segment, possibly from a read error. This chain uses TRBV27 with TRBJ2-1; 9 bases map to TRBD1. This CDR3 has 17 residues. From germline, CDR1 is MNHEY and CDR2 SMNVEV (reference sequence). The CDR3 DNA sequence: TGTGCCAGCAGTCCGGAGGGACAGGGTATACCCTACAATAAGCAGTTCTTC. This encodes CASSPEGQGIPYNKQFF.

The chain combines TRBV19 with TRBJ2-6; no clear D. The germline V gene encodes CDR1 LNHDA and CDR2 SQIVND (reference sequence). The CDR3 loop spans 14 amino acids. Trimming took 4 bases from V and 0 from J, leaving 4 bases between them. This chain's CDR3 is CASSRFSGANVLTF. CDR3 DNA sequence: TGTGCCAGTAGTAGGTTCTCTGGGGCCAACGTCCTGACTTTC. The full variable domain, completed using reference TRBV19 and TRBJ2-6, is DGGITQSPKYLFRKEGQNVTLSCEQNLNHDAMYWYRQDPGQGLRLIYYSQIVNDFQKGDIAEGYSVSREKKESFPLTVTSAQKNPTAFYLCASSRFSGANVLTFGAGSRLTVL.

The gene calls are TRBV6-5 and TRBJ2-3, with 7 bases aligning to TRBD2. Germline V gives CDR1 MNHEY, CDR2 SVGAGI. The CDR3 totals 15 residues. J lost 3 bases, V lost 6 bases, and 9 bases had no gene match. CDR3 sequence reads: CASRNWGGRTDTQYF. CDR3 nucleotide sequence: TGTGCCAGCAGAAACTGGGGGGGGAGGACAGATACGCAGTATTTT.

This clone occurred once. The chain joins TRBV6-1 to TRBJ2-5; possible D gene TRBD2, 6 bases. Trimming stripped 1 base from V and 7 bases from J, with 7 bases between. Germline assignment: CDR1 MNHNS and CDR2 SASEGT. The CDR3 is 12 residues long. The CDR3 DNA reads TGTGCCAGCAGTGAAGAGGGAGGGACCCAGTACTTC. This sequence encodes CASSEEGGTQYF.

In regard to this clone: One end of the junction is discordant with germline, which a read error may explain. The rearrangement joins TRBV7-7 to TRBJ2-5; the D gene is possibly TRBD2 (5 bases). Germline CDR1 SSHAT, CDR2 FNYEAQ (reference sequence). The CDR3 has 14 amino acids. Written as DNA, the CDR3 is TGTGCTAGCAGCTTAGATCCGGGGTCCGAGACCCAGTACTTC. It specifies CASSLDPGSETQYF.

This clone was recorded only once. V and J are TRBV5-1 and TRBJ1-4; TRBD1 matches at 8 bases. CDR3 length equals 14 residues. The V segment lost 0 bases and the J segment 11 bases; nucleotides outside the gene matches: 6. The V gene's germline CDR1 is SGHRS and CDR2 YFSETQ. The CDR3 reads CASSLDQGAGKLFF. The CDR3 DNA sequence: TGCGCCAGCAGCTTGGATCAGGGGGCGGGTAAACTGTTTTTT.